Below, 4 T cell receptor beta chains from the same sample are listed, as sequenced in a study of OX40 agonist ivuxolimab in advanced cancers. Data came from immunoSEQ multiplex PCR; TCRdb stores just in-frame clones and leaves some out. The sample shows approximately 35,000 clones, roughly 72% of them seen only once. The sample consisted of CD4+ or CD8+ T cells sorted from blood, taken in a trial of the OX40 agonist ivuxolimab. All receptors come from an adult with an advanced solid tumor such as melanoma, head and neck, liver or kidney cancer.

V gene TRBV7-9 combines with J gene TRBJ1-1; D not certain. The germline CDR1 and CDR2 sequences are SEHNR and FQNEAQ (reference sequence). Trimming pared 4 bases from V and 3 bases from J, leaving 12 bases between. The length of the CDR3 is 14 residues. The CDR3 here is CASSYSLRDTEAFF. The DNA of the CDR3 is TGTGCCAGCAGCTACAGCCTGAGGGACACTGAAGCTTTCTTT. The full variable domain, with the rest looked up from reference TRBV7-9 and TRBJ1-1, is DTGVSQNPRHKITKRGQNVTFRCDPISEHNRLYWYRQTLGQGPEFLTYFQNEAQLEKSRLLSDRFSAERPKGSFSTLEIQRTEQGDSAMYLCASSYSLRDTEAFFGQGTRLTVV.

The chain combines TRBV11-3 with TRBJ2-2; TRBD1 agrees at 10 bases. CDR1 is SGHNT and CDR2 is YENEEA in the germline V gene. Trimming at V came to 3 bases and at J to 8 bases, leaving 6 bases not matched to a gene. The CDR3 spans 15 residues. The DNA of the CDR3 is TGTGCCAGCAGCTTTACGACAGGGGGCTATGGGGAGCTGTTTTTT. It specifies CASSFTTGGYGELFF. Full variable domain (missing parts from reference TRBV11-3 and TRBJ2-2): EAGVVQSPRYKIIEKKQPVAFWCNPISGHNTLYWYLQNLGQGPELLIRYENEEAVDDSQLPKDRFSAERLKGVDSTLKIQPAELGDSAVYLCASSFTTGGYGELFFGEGSRLTVL.

The V gene is TRBV5-1, the J gene TRBJ2-1; maybe TRBD2 (5 bases). From germline, CDR1 is SGHRS and CDR2 YFSETQ. The CDR3 consists of 13 residues. Trimming took 7 bases from V and 6 from J, leaving 14 bases between them. The CDR3 is CASAGSLGNEQFF. CDR3 nucleotide sequence: TGCGCCAGCGCGGGCTCCCTGGGCAATGAGCAGTTCTTC.

The V gene is TRBV5-6, the J gene TRBJ2-1; possible D gene TRBD1, 5 bases. V was clipped by 2 bases and J by 5 bases, with 14 bases between them. CDR3 length: 15 residues. Germline loops: CDR1 SGHDT, CDR2 YYEEEE. CDR3 bases: TGTGCCAGCAGCTTCCGGGTTTCAGGGCACAATGAGCAGTTCTTC. It encodes CASSFRVSGHNEQFF.